This TCR beta chain comes out of a study of blood T cell repertoires in COVID-19. Across the whole study: Samples taken during acute and convalescent COVID-19 were collected in the United States, Italy and Spain. T cells, B-cell-depleted T cells, or PBMCs provided the cDNA or gDNA that served as material.

Per the study methods: Reference gene primer amplification yielded estimated nucleated cell counts. Assay: immunoSEQ multiplex PCR; the TCRdb copy retains only in-frame clones and omits some. Clonal size and the V and J genes are those of that table, whereas D and trimming came from the DNA. The sample carries around 100,000 clones, approximately 91% recorded once. V gave up 4 bases and J gave up 4 bases; unmatched junction bases: 3. Germline values: CDR1 LGHNA, CDR2 YNFKEQ. The CDR3 runs 13 residues. Seattle's enrolled individuals joined amid active infection and were then monitored longitudinally. The TCR was taken from a man aged 60-69 years with COVID-19, enrolled during active disease. The sequenced material came from peripheral blood. The chain is built from TRBV4-2 and TRBJ2-7; TRBD2 agrees at 8 bases. The CDR3 region is CASSLRGGYEQYF. Written as DNA, the CDR3 is TGTGCCAGCAGCCTCCGCGGGGGGTACGAGCAGTACTTC.